The sample holds one count of the clone carrying this T cell receptor beta chain. Its target is not known. All of the isolated RNA was reverse transcribed, so expressed TCRB transcripts were sequenced. Assay: immunoSEQ multiplex PCR; the TCRdb copy retains only in-frame clones and omits some. The top ten hold around 0.057% of the sample, which has 200,000 to 250,000 clones, about 70% seen once. Averaging roughly 110 mL, one heparinised blood draw was given by each donor. CD45RO/CCR7/CD25/CD127/CD95/CD27 separated CD4+ naive, central memory, regulatory and stem cell-like memory cells by sorting. The entry originates in a study of beta chain features in type 1 diabetes. Background on the study: Sorted cells from all samples, numbering roughly 100 million, were examined. Study observations and caveats: For type 1 diabetes patients, VDJ junctions showed fewer insertions and more deletions.

The CDR3 totals 14 residues. CDR1 is GTSNPN and CDR2 is SVGIG in the germline V gene (reference sequence). The ends were cut back, 3 bases at V and 6 bases at J, with 18 bases in the middle. The source of this sequence is a man aged 25-45 years in good health. The V call is TRBV30, the J call TRBJ2-7; no firm D call. Material for sequencing was naive CD4+ T cells from blood. The CDR3 nucleotides are TGTGCCTGGAGCGGGCCAAGTGGCTACGGCGAGCAGTACTTC. Encoded protein: CAWSGPSGYGEQYF.